The following is a T cell receptor beta chain sequence with its context. The target antigen is unknown. The data are from a study of T cell responses to AZD1222 COVID-19 vaccine. Whole-study results and caveats: Spike-spanning, vaccine-associated CD4 TCRs were dominant at 160-218 and 743-854.

Repertoires were generated with immunoSEQ multiplex PCR, while TCRdb's copy carries only in-frame clones and drops some. Here the sample spans 90,000 to 140,000 clones, 88% being singletons. Germline V gene sequence: CDR1 SGHKS, CDR2 YYEKEE (reference sequence). The CDR3 has 17 residues. V shed 0 bases, J shed 0 bases, and the junction held 6 bases outside the gene matches. This TCR was sampled from an adult in good health. This chain connects TRBV5-5 to TRBJ1-5; 7 bases agree with TRBD1. The sequencing used peripheral blood, collected on day 0 of AZD1222 vaccination. CDR3 in DNA: TGTGCCAGCAGCTTGGGGACAGGTCTCTATAGCAATCAGCCCCAGCATTTT. It encodes CASSLGTGLYSNQPQHF.